Below are 25 T cell receptor beta chains sequenced from a single sample in a study of PD-1 blockade in classical Hodgkin lymphoma. Relapses following autologous stem cell transplantation were seen in all patients, with brentuximab vedotin exposure varying. The data were produced by immunoSEQ multiplex PCR, yet TCRdb's version contains in-frame clones alone and is incomplete. The table includes approximately 60,000 clones, 88% detected once. Sample: peripheral blood mononuclear cells (PBMCs), taken at baseline. The receptors derive from a human donor with classical Hodgkin lymphoma.

The V gene is TRBV28, the J gene TRBJ2-3; TRBD2 is a possible D gene (6 bases). Looked up from germline, CDR1 is MDHEN and CDR2 is SYDVKM. The CDR3 is 14 amino acids. Trimming took 5 bases from V and 3 from J, leaving 12 bases between them. The CDR3 loop reads CASSTQGGTDTQYF. The CDR3, as DNA: TGTGCCAGCAGTACGCAGGGAGGAACAGATACGCAGTATTTT.

The count of this clone is one. V is TRBV19 and J is TRBJ1-2, with D unresolved. The germline V gene encodes CDR1 LNHDA and CDR2 SQIVND (reference sequence). V was pared by 1 base and J by 8 bases, with 11 bases between. The CDR3 is 13 amino acids. The CDR3 protein is CASSIGGNWGYTF. The CDR3 DNA sequence: TGTGCCAGTAGTATAGGCGGGAATTGGGGCTACACCTTC.

This rearrangement joins TRBV6-5 to TRBJ2-7, with D unresolved. Looked up from germline, CDR1 is MNHEY and CDR2 is SVGAGI. This CDR3 comprises 15 residues. V was pared by 0 bases and J by 1 base, with 10 bases between. The CDR3: CASSYSQDGSYEQYF. CDR3 nucleotide sequence: TGTGCCAGCAGTTACTCGCAGGACGGGTCCTACGAGCAGTACTTC.

The genes are TRBV30 and TRBJ2-1; D is possibly TRBD2 (6 bases). CDR1 and CDR2 (germline): GTSNPN, SVGIG (reference sequence). Trimming removed 5 bases from V and 2 bases from J, with 7 bases in between. This CDR3 comprises 12 residues. The CDR3 region is CAWAGPYNEQFF. CDR3 DNA: TGTGCCTGGGCGGGGCCCTACAATGAGCAGTTCTTC.

This sequence joins TRBV18 and TRBJ1-1; no clear D gene. Trimming left V 4 bases short and J 11 bases short, with 11 bases between. Looked up from germline, CDR1 is KGHSH and CDR2 is LQKENI. This CDR3 spans 11 amino acids. The CDR3 sequence is CASSLGHTAFF. CDR3 bases: TGTGCCAGCTCACTAGGTCACACGGCTTTCTTT. Full variable domain (outside the CDR3, taken from reference TRBV18 and TRBJ1-1): NAGVMQNPRHLVRRRGQEARLRCSPMKGHSHVYWYRQLPEEGLKFMVYLQKENIIDESGMPKERFSAEFPKEGPSILRIQQVVRGDSAAYFCASSLGHTAFFGQGTRLTVV.

The rearrangement joins TRBV12-5 to TRBJ1-5, with D uncertain. The CDR3 contains 18 residues. Trimming left V 5 bases short and J 0 bases short, with 20 bases between. Germline assignment: CDR1 LGHNT and CDR2 FRNRAP. The CDR3 nucleotides read TGTGCTAGTGGTCCAGACCCATTATACCTTAATAGCAATCAGCCCCAGCATTTT. Encoded protein: CASGPDPLYLNSNQPQHF.

CDR3 in amino acids: CASSYGQIQGNTIYF. CDR3 DNA: TGTGCCAGCAGCTACGGACAGATTCAAGGAAACACCATATATTTT. The V call is TRBV5-6, the J call TRBJ1-3; D perhaps matches TRBD1 (6 bases). Germline CDR1 SGHDT, CDR2 YYEEEE. Trimming left V 3 bases short and J 4 bases short, with 14 bases between. This CDR3 is 15 amino acids long.

The chain links TRBV7-9 to TRBJ1-6, with D possibly being TRBD1 (6 bases). Germline CDR1 SEHNR, CDR2 FQNEAQ (reference sequence). The germline V and J ends were trimmed by 5 bases and 8 bases, with 22 bases remaining between them. CDR3 length equals 17 residues. Here the CDR3 DNA reads TGTGCCAGCAGCGTAGGGCTTATGGGGGCGACGGATTCACCCCTCCACTTT. It specifies CASSVGLMGATDSPLHF.

This chain joins TRBV15 and TRBJ2-2; the D is unclear. CDR3 length: 15 amino acids. With 7 bases removed from V and 6 bases from J, the gap between germline ends came to 18 bases. The germline V gene has CDR1 LNHNV and CDR2 YYDKDF (reference sequence). The CDR3 DNA reads as TGTGCCACCACCGGAGTCTACGTGGCGTCCGGGGAGCTGTTTTTT. Protein product: CATTGVYVASGELFF.

As DNA, the CDR3 is TGTGCCAGCAGCCCGGGACAGGGGGCGAGTGAAGCTTTCTTT. Residues: CASSPGQGASEAFF. V usage is TRBV28 and J usage is TRBJ1-1; 12 nucleotides match TRBD1. Per the germline V gene, CDR1 is MDHEN and CDR2 is SYDVKM. The CDR3 runs 14 residues. V dropped 6 bases and J dropped 7; count of bases not matched to a gene: 6.

The CDR3 bases are TGTGCCAGCACCCGCACCTCGGATACGCAGTATTTT. Encoded protein: CASTRTSDTQYF. J is TRBJ2-3 and V is TRBV7-2; D gene unclear. Germline V gene data show CDR1 as SGHTA and CDR2 as FQGNSA. Trimming removed 7 bases from V and 6 bases from J, with 11 bases in between. There are 12 residues in the CDR3. The variable domain in full, completed from reference TRBV7-2 and TRBJ2-3, reads GAGVSQSPSNKVTEKGKDVELRCDPISGHTALYWYRQSLGQGLEFLIYFQGNSAPDKSGLPSDRFSAERTGGSVSTLTIQRTQQEDSAVYLCASTRTSDTQYFGPGTRLTVL.

This chain links TRBV6-6 with TRBJ2-7, with TRBD2 matching over 10 bases. Trimming removed 7 bases from V and 2 bases from J; junction bases left unmatched: 8. CDR3 length equals 15 residues. Per the germline V gene, CDR1 is MNHNY and CDR2 is SVGAGI (reference sequence). CDR3 loop: CASTHPLAGAYEQYF. CDR3 nucleotides: TGTGCCAGCACCCACCCTCTAGCGGGGGCCTACGAGCAGTACTTC.

The chain links TRBV5-4 to TRBJ2-7; perhaps TRBD2 as D (6 bases). Germline lookup yields CDR1 SGHNT and CDR2 YYREEE (reference sequence). This CDR3 region has 15 residues. Deletions cut 0 bases from V and 0 bases from J, with 10 bases between. The CDR3: CASSLVAGTSYEQYF. Here the CDR3 DNA reads TGTGCCAGCAGCTTGGTGGCGGGGACCTCCTACGAGCAGTACTTC. The full variable domain, rest sourced from reference TRBV5-4 and TRBJ2-7, is ETGVTQSPTHLIKTRGQQVTLRCSSQSGHNTVSWYQQALGQGPQFIFQYYREEENGRGNFPPRFSGLQFPNYSSELNVNALELDDSALYLCASSLVAGTSYEQYFGPGTRLTVT.

This chain links TRBV5-1 with TRBJ1-2; possibly TRBD1 for D (5 bases). CDR1 is SGHRS and CDR2 is YFSETQ in the germline V gene. The germline V and J ends were trimmed by 0 bases and 4 bases, with 10 bases remaining between them. CDR3 length equals 14 residues. CDR3 amino acids: CASSLGRVAYGYTF. CDR3 nucleotide sequence: TGCGCCAGCAGCTTGGGCAGGGTTGCCTATGGCTACACCTTC.

This chain uses TRBV28 with TRBJ1-1; D remains ambiguous. Trimming pared 7 bases from V and 7 bases from J, leaving 13 bases between. The CDR3 loop spans 12 amino acids. CDR1 is MDHEN, CDR2 SYDVKM, per germline. The CDR3 DNA is TGTGCCAGCACCCCACACGGAGGTGAAGCTTTCTTT. Protein sequence: CASTPHGGEAFF.

The J gene is TRBJ2-5, the V gene TRBV7-8; D possibly corresponds to TRBD2 (6 bases). The germline V gene has CDR1 SGHVS and CDR2 FQNEAQ. Trimming removed 6 bases from V and 5 bases from J, with 16 bases in between. CDR3 length equals 14 residues. The CDR3 coding sequence is TGTGCCAGCAGGGGTTTTCGGGGGAGTGAGACCCAGTACTTC. As protein: CASRGFRGSETQYF.

By share, this clone counts as medium-sized (0.01 to 0.1%). The gene calls are TRBV6-5 and TRBJ2-3, with TRBD2 identical over 11 bases. V was pared by 6 bases and J by 3 bases, with 5 bases of the junction left unmatched. Germline V gene lookup returns CDR1 MNHEY and CDR2 SVGAGI. This CDR3 has 15 residues. CDR3 sequence: CASSRTSGGTDTQYF. In DNA form, the CDR3 reads TGTGCCAGCAGCCGTACTAGCGGGGGAACAGATACGCAGTATTTT.

The J gene is TRBJ1-1, the V gene TRBV5-5; the D gene is possibly TRBD1 (5 bases). Germline V CDR1 and CDR2: SGHKS, YYEKEE (reference sequence). The germline V and J ends were trimmed by 1 base and 0 bases, with 13 bases remaining between them. CDR3 length: 16 amino acids. In nucleotides, the CDR3 is TGTGCCAGCAGCTTGTTTAGGGAGGGGATGAACACTGAAGCTTTCTTT. Protein sequence: CASSLFREGMNTEAFF. Full variable domain (missing parts from reference TRBV5-5 and TRBJ1-1): DAGVTQSPTHLIKTRGQQVTLRCSPISGHKSVSWYQQVLGQGPQFIFQYYEKEERGRGNFPDRFSARQFPNYSSELNVNALLLGDSALYLCASSLFREGMNTEAFFGQGTRLTVV.

The rearrangement joins TRBV9 to TRBJ1-3; maybe TRBD1 (6 bases). V lost 0 bases to trimming and J lost 2 bases, with 24 bases between them. Germline assignment: CDR1 SGDLS and CDR2 YYNGEE. The CDR3 is 20 residues long. CDR3 amino acids: CASSVEGLRGGRQTGNTIYF. The CDR3 DNA follows: TGTGCCAGCAGCGTAGAGGGTTTACGGGGGGGGCGGCAGACTGGAAACACCATATATTTT.

This sequence joins TRBV7-8 and TRBJ2-2; 7 bases are a match to TRBD1. CDR1 and CDR2 (germline): SGHVS, FQNEAQ. This CDR3 is 15 amino acids long. J gave up 4 bases and V 4 bases, and 6 bases lay outside the gene matches. The CDR3 coding sequence is TGTGCCAGCAGCTGGCAGGGGGTCTCCACCGGGGAGCTGTTTTTT. Its protein product is CASSWQGVSTGELFF. Together with reference TRBV7-8 and TRBJ2-2, the CDR3 gives the full variable domain: GAGVSQSPRYKVAKRGQDVALRCDPISGHVSLFWYQQALGQGPEFLTYFQNEAQLDKSGLPSDRFFAERPEGSVSTLKIQRTQQEDSAVYLCASSWQGVSTGELFFGEGSRLTVL.

The chain uses TRBV29-1 and TRBJ2-5, with D possibly TRBD2 on 5 matching bases. The J call could be wrong; TRBJ2-7 is a better fit for the DNA end. The CDR3 has 13 amino acids. From germline, CDR1 is SQVTM and CDR2 ANQGSEA. The CDR3: CSVERYGEYEQYF. In DNA form, the CDR3 reads TGCAGCGTTGAAAGATACGGGGAGTACGAGCAGTACTTC.

V is TRBV9 and J is TRBJ2-1; 14 bases are shared with TRBD2. V shed 4 bases and J 8 bases; nucleotides not matched to a gene: 8. Per the germline V gene, CDR1 is SGDLS and CDR2 is YYNGEE. The CDR3 consists of 16 residues. CDR3 in DNA: TGTGCCAGCAGCACCGGACTAGCGGGGGGAGGCGATGAGCAGTTCTTC. This translates into CASSTGLAGGGDEQFF.

This clone was detected a few times. The rearrangement joins TRBV25-1 to TRBJ1-5; tentative D call: TRBD1 (6 bases). Trimming cost V 4 bases and J 5 bases, with 9 bases left between them. Germline lookup yields CDR1 MGHDK and CDR2 SYGVNS. The CDR3 loop spans 13 amino acids. The CDR3 reads CASSGGAYQPQHF. DNA of the CDR3: TGTGCCAGCAGTGGGGGGGCCTATCAGCCCCAGCATTTT.

This chain uses TRBV2 with TRBJ2-7; possibly TRBD1 for D (5 bases). The CDR3 runs to 14 residues. Trimming pared 6 bases from V and 2 bases from J, leaving 14 bases between. The germline V gene encodes CDR1 SNHLY and CDR2 FYNNEI. For the CDR3, the DNA is TGTGCCAGCAGCCTGACAGAGAGCACCTACGAGCAGTACTTC. This codes for CASSLTESTYEQYF.

This clone was counted a few times. This same CDR3 is encoded by further DNA sequences in the sample. This chain joins TRBV18 and TRBJ1-2; no reliable D call. The CDR3 has 12 amino acids. Germline assignment: CDR1 KGHSH and CDR2 LQKENI. V gave up 4 bases and J gave up 1 base, with 4 bases separating them. This CDR3 reads CASSLDNYGYTF. In DNA form, the CDR3 reads TGTGCCAGCTCACTGGATAACTATGGCTACACCTTC.